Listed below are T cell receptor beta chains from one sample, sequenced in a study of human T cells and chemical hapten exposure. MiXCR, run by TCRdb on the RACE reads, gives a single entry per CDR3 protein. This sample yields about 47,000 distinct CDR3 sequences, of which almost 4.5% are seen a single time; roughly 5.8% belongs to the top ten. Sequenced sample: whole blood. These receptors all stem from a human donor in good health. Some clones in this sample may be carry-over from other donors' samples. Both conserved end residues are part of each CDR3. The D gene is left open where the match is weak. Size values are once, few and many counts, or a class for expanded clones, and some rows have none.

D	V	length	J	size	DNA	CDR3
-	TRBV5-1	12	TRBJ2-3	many	TGCGCCAGCAGCTTGGCGGTGGATACGCAGTATTTT	CASSLAVDTQYF
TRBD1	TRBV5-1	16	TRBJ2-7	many	TGCGCCAGCAGCTTGGGACTCGGGACAGGGGGGCACAAGCAGTACTTC	CASSLGLGTGGHKQYF
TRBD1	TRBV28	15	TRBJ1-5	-	TGTGCCAGCAGTTCGGGACAGGGTGGCAATCAGCCCCAGCATTTT	CASSSGQGGNQPQHF
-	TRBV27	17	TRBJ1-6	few	TGTGCCAGCAAAACTGGACAGACCAGCTCCTATAATTCACCCCTCCACTTT	CASKTGQTSSYNSPLHF
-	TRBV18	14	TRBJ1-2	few	TGTGCCAGCTCCCCGGACAGATATAACTATGGCTACACCTTC	CASSPDRYNYGYTF
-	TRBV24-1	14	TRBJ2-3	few	TGTGCCACCAGTGATTTGCATTATCCTGATACGCAGTATTTT	CATSDLHYPDTQYF
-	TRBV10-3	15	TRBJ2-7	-	TGTGCCATCAGTGATCCCCGGCAGGGGACCTACGAGCAGTACTTC	CAISDPRQGTYEQYF
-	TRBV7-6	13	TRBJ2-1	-	TGTGTCAGCAGCTTAGTTGTCGACAGGCAGGTGTTCTTC	CVSSLVVDRQVFF
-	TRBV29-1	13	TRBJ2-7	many	TGCAGCGTCGCTTCAAGGGCAGCCTACGAGCAGTACTTC	CSVASRAAYEQYF
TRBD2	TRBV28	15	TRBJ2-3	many	TGTGCCAGCAGTTTGGGGAGGGAGGGAACAGATACGCAGTATTTT	CASSLGREGTDTQYF
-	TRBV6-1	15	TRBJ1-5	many	TGTGCCAGCAGCCCGTGGACAGCTAGCAATCAGCCCCAGCATTTT	CASSPWTASNQPQHF
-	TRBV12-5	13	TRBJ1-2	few	TGTGCTAGTGGTTTGACGGGAGGCTATGGCTACACCTTC	CASGLTGGYGYTF
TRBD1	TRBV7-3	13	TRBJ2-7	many	TGTGCCAGCAGCGACAGACAGGGGGCTCTTTTGCTTTTC	CASSDRQGALLLF
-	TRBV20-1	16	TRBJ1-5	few	TGCAGTGCTAGACCCCGCGGGGCTAGGTACAATCAGCCCCAGCATTTT	CSARPRGARYNQPQHF
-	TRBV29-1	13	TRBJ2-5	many	TGCAGCGTTCCGGGGGACAGACTAGAGACCCAGTACTTC	CSVPGDRLETQYF
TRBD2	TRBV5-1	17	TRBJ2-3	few	TGCGCCAGCAGCTTGGCCATCCAGCGGGGAATCACAGATACGCAGTATTTT	CASSLAIQRGITDTQYF
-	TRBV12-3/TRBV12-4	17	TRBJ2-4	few	TGTGCCAGCAGTCCCCCTCGGGGCTCACGAGGCAAAAACATTCAGTACTTC	CASSPPRGSRGKNIQYF
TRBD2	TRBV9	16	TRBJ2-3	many	TGTGCCAGCAGCGTAGGGGCGGGAGTAGGCACAGATACGCAGTATTTT	CASSVGAGVGTDTQYF
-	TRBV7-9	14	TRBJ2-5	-	TGTGCCAGCAGCCCCCTCAGTAACCAAGAGACCCAGTACTTC	CASSPLSNQETQYF
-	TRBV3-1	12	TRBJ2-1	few	TGTGCCAGCAGCCAAGACCGGTATGAGCAGTTCTTC	CASSQDRYEQFF
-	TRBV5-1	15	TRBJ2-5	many	TGCGCCAGCAGCTACGGGACGGTCGGGGGAGAGACCCAGTACTTC	CASSYGTVGGETQYF
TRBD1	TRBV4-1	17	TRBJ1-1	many	TGCGCCAGCAGCCAAGTGGGGTTGACAGGGGACGACACTGAAGCTTTCTTT	CASSQVGLTGDDTEAFF
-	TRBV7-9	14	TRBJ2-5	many	TGTGCCAGCAGCTTAGTAGACGTGGGAGAGACCCAGTACTTC	CASSLVDVGETQYF
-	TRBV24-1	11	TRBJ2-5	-	TGTGCCACCGGCCAGGAGGAGACCCAGTACTTC	CATGQEETQYF
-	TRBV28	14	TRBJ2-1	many	TGTGCCAGCTCACTGCCCTTCGGCACAGTTGAGCAGTTCTTC	CASSLPFGTVEQFF
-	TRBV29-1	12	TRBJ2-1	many	TGCAGCGTTGTCTTCTTGTCGGAAGAGCAGTTCTTC	CSVVFLSEEQFF
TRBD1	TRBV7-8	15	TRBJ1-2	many	TGTGCCAGCAGCTATCGTCCGGGACAGGGTTATGGCTACACCTTC	CASSYRPGQGYGYTF
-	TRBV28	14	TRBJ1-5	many	TGTGCCAGCAGTTTCTTGGGAAGCAATCAGCCCCAGCATTTT	CASSFLGSNQPQHF
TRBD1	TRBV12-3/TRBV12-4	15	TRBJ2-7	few	TGTGCCAGCAGTTTTGCACAGGGGGACTCCTACGAGCAGTACTTC	CASSFAQGDSYEQYF
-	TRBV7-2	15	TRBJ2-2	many	TGTGCCAGCAGCTTAGGGAGTGGGAACACCGGGGAGCTGTTTTTT	CASSLGSGNTGELFF
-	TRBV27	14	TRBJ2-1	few	TGTGCCACCGGCCGGGAGACCTCCTACAATGAGCAGTTCTTC	CATGRETSYNEQFF
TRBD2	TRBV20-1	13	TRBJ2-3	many	TGCAGTGCCGTAGCGGGAACCACAGATACGCAGTATTTT	CSAVAGTTDTQYF
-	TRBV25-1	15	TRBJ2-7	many	TGTGCCAGCAGCGCCCTACGGGCCCCTTCCTACGAGCAGTACTTC	CASSALRAPSYEQYF
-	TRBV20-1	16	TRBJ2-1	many	TGCAGTGCCCGAGGGGGTGCGGGAGATTTTAGGGATGAGCAGTTCTTC	CSARGGAGDFRDEQFF
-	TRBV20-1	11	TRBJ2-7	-	TGCAGTGCTAGACTGATCTACGAGCAGTACTTC	CSARLIYEQYF
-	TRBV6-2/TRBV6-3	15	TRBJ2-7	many	TGTGCCAGCAGTTACCGGACTATCCTCCCTTACGAGCAGTACTTC	CASSYRTILPYEQYF
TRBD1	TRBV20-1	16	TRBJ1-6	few	TGCAGTGCTAAACTCGACAGGGGGTCCTATAATTCACCCCTCCACTTT	CSAKLDRGSYNSPLHF
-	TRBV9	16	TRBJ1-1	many	TGTGCCAGCAGCGTAGGGCCGGGGGCAAAGAACACTGAAGCTTTCTTT	CASSVGPGAKNTEAFF
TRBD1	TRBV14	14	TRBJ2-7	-	TGTGCCAGCAGCCCCACCCCAGGGGGCTACGAGCAGTACTTC	CASSPTPGGYEQYF
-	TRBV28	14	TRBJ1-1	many	TGTGCCAGCCCTCCCGGGCCCTATTACACTGAAGCTTTCTTT	CASPPGPYYTEAFF
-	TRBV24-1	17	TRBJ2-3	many	TGTGCCACCAGTGACCCCGGACGGATGGGGTCCCTAGATACGCAGTATTTT	CATSDPGRMGSLDTQYF
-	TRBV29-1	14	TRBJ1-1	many	TGCAGCGTTGGACCCCCAGGGGTGAACACTGAAGCTTTCTTT	CSVGPPGVNTEAFF